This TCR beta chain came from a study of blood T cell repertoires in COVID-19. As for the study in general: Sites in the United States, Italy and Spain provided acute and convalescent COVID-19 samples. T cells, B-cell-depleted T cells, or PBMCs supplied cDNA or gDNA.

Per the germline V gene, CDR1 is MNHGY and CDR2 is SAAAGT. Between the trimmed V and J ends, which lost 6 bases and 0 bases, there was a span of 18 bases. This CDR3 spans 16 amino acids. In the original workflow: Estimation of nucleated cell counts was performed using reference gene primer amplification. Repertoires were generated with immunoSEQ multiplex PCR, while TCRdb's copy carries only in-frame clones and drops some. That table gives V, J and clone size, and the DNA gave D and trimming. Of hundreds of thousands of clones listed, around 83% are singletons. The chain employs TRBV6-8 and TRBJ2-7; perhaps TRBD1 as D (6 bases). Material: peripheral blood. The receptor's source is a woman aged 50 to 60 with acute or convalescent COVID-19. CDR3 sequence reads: CASSQILEDSSYEQYF. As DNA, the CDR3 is TGTGCCAGCAGCCAAATCCTCGAGGACAGCTCCTACGAGCAGTACTTC.